This is a list of T cell receptor beta chains from one sample in a study of tumor T cells in aggressive B-cell lymphoma. Repertoires were generated with immunoSEQ multiplex PCR, while TCRdb's copy carries only in-frame clones and drops some. This table has some 920 clones, approximately 88% appearing once. Input material: tumor tissue. Receptors were obtained from an adult with diffuse large B cell lymphoma. The CDR3 runs from the conserved cysteine through the conserved F or W.

CDR3aa	len	j_gene	v_gene
CASSAGTNSYEQYF	14	TRBJ2-7	TRBV2
CASSDQGASGYTF	13	TRBJ1-2	TRBV5-1
CASSFVQGEAFF	12	TRBJ1-1	TRBV7-2
CASSRSAGPNQPQHF	15	TRBJ1-5	TRBV19
CASSAQLGGPNEQFF	15	TRBJ2-1	TRBV5-4
CASSVGLAGGITDTQYF	17	TRBJ2-3	TRBV7-3
CASSEAQEGPSEQFF	15	TRBJ2-1	TRBV2
CSAEGDYGYTF	11	TRBJ1-2	TRBV20-1
CASSGGTNQPQHF	13	TRBJ1-5	TRBV9
CASSNRGVEQFF	12	TRBJ2-1	TRBV19
CASSEDRGGENTEAFF	16	TRBJ1-1	TRBV7-9
CASSLEGTDSYEQYF	15	TRBJ2-7	TRBV5-5
CASSEGGSGYTF	12	TRBJ1-2	TRBV25-1
CASSPGQSNSPLHF	14	TRBJ1-6	TRBV7-2
CASSQEDRRSIGIYF	15	TRBJ1-3	TRBV4-1
CASSYLQETQYF	12	TRBJ2-5	TRBV6-6
CASSLGRGGAEWTDTQYF	18	TRBJ2-3	TRBV5-1
CASSFRTGGTYTF	13	TRBJ1-2	TRBV9
CASSLGQGVQETQYF	15	TRBJ2-5	TRBV5-1
CASNEGQGNEQYF	13	TRBJ2-7	TRBV19
CASSVVPANTGELFF	15	TRBJ2-2	TRBV9
CASSLPGAFGYTF	13	TRBJ1-2	TRBV5-1